Presented here are 17 T cell receptor beta chains from one specimen sequenced in a study of control samples from healthy donors and cancer patients. Profiled with immunoSEQ multiplex PCR; TCRdb holds only in-frame clones, not every one. The data contain about 55,000 clones, over 75% of them singletons. The specimen sequenced was blood. Receptors originate from a man aged 45-60 years in good health.

This rearrangement joins TRBV30 to TRBJ2-5; a weak D match, TRBD2 (6 bases). The CDR3 is 16 amino acids. CDR1 and CDR2 from the germline V gene are GTSNPN and SVGIG (reference sequence). V was trimmed by 0 bases and J by 0 bases, leaving 14 bases between them. In DNA, the CDR3 is TGTGCCTGGAGTGTAGGGGTAGCGGAATACCAAGAGACCCAGTACTTC. Its protein product is CAWSVGVAEYQETQYF.

The chain uses TRBV19 and TRBJ1-3, with no clear D. This CDR3 region has 13 residues. V lost 6 bases to trimming and J lost 0 bases, with 6 bases between them. The germline V gene encodes CDR1 LNHDA and CDR2 SQIVND (reference sequence). This CDR3 reads CASRTSSGNTIYF. DNA for the CDR3: TGTGCCAGTAGAACAAGCTCTGGAAACACCATATATTTT.

The chain uses TRBV6-5 and TRBJ2-5; no clear D. Trimming left V 2 bases short and J 1 base short, with 11 bases between. The CDR3 is made up of 15 amino acids. The V gene's germline CDR1 is MNHEY and CDR2 SVGAGI. DNA of the CDR3: TGTGCCAGCAGTTACGGGTATCAAGTCCAAGAGACCCAGTACTTC. Its translation: CASSYGYQVQETQYF.

This chain connects TRBV2 to TRBJ1-3; 10 bases align to TRBD1. Per germline, CDR1 SNHLY and CDR2 FYNNEI. The CDR3 runs to 17 residues. The V and J ends lost 6 bases and 4 bases, in that order; junction bases with no gene match: 12. CDR3 amino acids: CASSYLPTGGEGNTIYF. Here the CDR3 DNA reads TGTGCCAGCAGCTACCTCCCGACAGGGGGCGAAGGAAACACCATATATTTT.

In its sample, this clone was seen a few times. V and J are TRBV5-4 and TRBJ2-7; the match to TRBD2 covers 13 bases. The CDR3 covers 15 residues. Unmatched junction bases numbered 2, after V lost 3 bases and J lost 2 bases. CDR1 and CDR2 (germline): SGHNT, YYREEE (reference sequence). CDR3 loop: CASSSGLAGAYEQYF. The CDR3 DNA reads TGTGCCAGCAGCTCCGGACTAGCGGGAGCCTACGAGCAGTACTTC.

The chain joins TRBV7-9 to TRBJ1-2; 8 bases line up with TRBD1. The germline V gene encodes CDR1 SEHNR and CDR2 FQNEAQ (reference sequence). CDR3 length: 17 amino acids. V was pared by 2 bases and J by 3 bases, with 11 bases of the junction left unmatched. CDR3 residues: CASSLLDRGPLHYGYTF. The CDR3 DNA reads as TGTGCCAGCAGCTTACTCGACAGGGGCCCTCTTCACTATGGCTACACCTTC.

This clone occurred once. The chain is built from TRBV5-1 and TRBJ2-1, with 11 bases fitting TRBD2. V lost 2 bases and J lost 5; bases outside the gene matches: 12. The CDR3 covers 18 residues. Germline loops: CDR1 SGHRS, CDR2 YFSETQ. This CDR3 reads CASSFNSLGLAGDNEQFF. CDR3 sequence (DNA): TGCGCCAGCAGCTTCAACTCACTTGGACTAGCGGGCGACAATGAGCAGTTCTTC.

The chain has TRBV10-3 and TRBJ1-1; tentative D call: TRBD1 (6 bases). Looked up from germline, CDR1 is ENHRY and CDR2 is SYGVKD. V was pared by 3 bases and J by 3 bases, with 11 bases between. The CDR3 runs 14 residues. The CDR3 region has the DNA TGTGCCATCAGTGAAGGGACAACAGACACTGAAGCTTTCTTT. Its protein is CAISEGTTDTEAFF.

V and J are TRBV3-1 (or the pseudogene TRBV3-2) and TRBJ1-1; 7 nucleotides line up with TRBD1. Germline assignment: CDR1 LGHDT and CDR2 YNNKEL (reference sequence). J gave up 5 bases and V 0 bases, and 3 bases lay outside the gene matches. CDR3 length equals 14 residues. The chain's CDR3 is CASSQEDRWTEAFF. The CDR3 DNA is TGTGCCAGCAGCCAAGAGGACAGGTGGACTGAAGCTTTCTTT.

The V and J genes are TRBV7-9 and TRBJ1-2; the D is unclear. The CDR3 consists of 12 residues. CDR1 is SEHNR and CDR2 is FQNEAQ in the germline V gene (reference sequence). The germline V and J ends were trimmed by 5 bases and 7 bases, with 11 bases remaining between them. DNA for the CDR3: TGTGCCAGCAGCCTCGGGAACGTTGGCTACACCTTC. Its protein is CASSLGNVGYTF. The whole variable domain, filled in from reference TRBV7-9 and TRBJ1-2, reads DTGVSQNPRHKITKRGQNVTFRCDPISEHNRLYWYRQTLGQGPEFLTYFQNEAQLEKSRLLSDRFSAERPKGSFSTLEIQRTEQGDSAMYLCASSLGNVGYTFGSGTRLTVV.

The rearrangement links TRBV7-7 to TRBJ2-2, with D possibly matching TRBD2 (5 bases). The germline gives CDR1 SSHAT, CDR2 FNYEAQ (reference sequence). The CDR3 totals 15 residues. Between the trimmed V and J ends, which lost 1 base and 4 bases, there was a span of 10 bases. The CDR3 bases are TGTGCCAGCAGCTTAGACCTAGCCTCCACCGGGGAGCTGTTTTTT. Its protein product is CASSLDLASTGELFF.

The rearrangement links TRBV28 to TRBJ2-1; 9 bases fit TRBD2. With V trimmed by 7 bases and J by 2 bases, 12 bases remained unmatched. CDR3 length: 17 residues. Germline V lookup: CDR1 MDHEN, CDR2 SYDVKM. CDR3 sequence reads: CASKPLAGASPYNEQFF. The CDR3 coding sequence is TGTGCCAGCAAGCCCTTAGCGGGAGCCTCCCCCTACAATGAGCAGTTCTTC.

This chain connects TRBV5-8 to TRBJ1-5, with no clear D. V was shortened by 0 bases and J by 7 bases, with 11 bases between the two germline ends. Germline V gene lookup returns CDR1 SGHTS and CDR2 YDEGEE. This CDR3 has 14 amino acids. CDR3 amino acids: CASSLGQTRQPQHF. In nucleotides, the CDR3 is TGTGCCAGCAGCTTGGGGCAGACCAGGCAGCCCCAGCATTTT.

V usage is TRBV24-1 and J usage is TRBJ1-1; a possible D gene is TRBD1 (5 bases). V shed 1 base and J shed 2 bases, with 19 bases lying between them. The CDR3 length is 18 residues. Germline CDR1 reads KGHDR; CDR2 reads SFDVKD. The CDR3 DNA reads TGTGCCACCAGTGATTTTAAACCCAAGGGGTATCCTAACACTGAAGCTTTCTTT. Translating gives CATSDFKPKGYPNTEAFF.

The chain recombines TRBV7-2 with TRBJ2-5; D ambiguous. Trimming took 4 bases from V and 5 from J, leaving 23 bases between them. Germline V gives CDR1 SGHTA, CDR2 FQGNSA. The CDR3 totals 17 residues. The CDR3 sequence is CASSSQMRFGQGETQYF. For the CDR3, the DNA is TGTGCCAGCAGCTCCCAGATGAGGTTTGGCCAAGGGGAGACCCAGTACTTC.

This chain joins TRBV15 and TRBJ2-7, with D hard to call. CDR1 and CDR2 (germline): LNHNV, YYDKDF (reference sequence). Trimming stripped 3 bases from V and 7 bases from J, with 13 bases between. CDR3 size: 13 residues. CDR3 DNA: TGTGCCACCAGCAGCTCTACCCAGAAGGAGCAGTACTTC. It is translated as CATSSSTQKEQYF.

J is TRBJ2-3 and V is TRBV6-2 or TRBV6-3; D unresolved. Germline V lookup: CDR1 MNHEY, CDR2 SVGEGT. V shed 5 bases and J shed 4 bases, with 13 bases lying between them. This CDR3 has 14 residues. The CDR3 region has the DNA TGTGCCAGCAGTAGGGCTTACGCACCAGATACGCAGTATTTT. It specifies CASSRAYAPDTQYF.